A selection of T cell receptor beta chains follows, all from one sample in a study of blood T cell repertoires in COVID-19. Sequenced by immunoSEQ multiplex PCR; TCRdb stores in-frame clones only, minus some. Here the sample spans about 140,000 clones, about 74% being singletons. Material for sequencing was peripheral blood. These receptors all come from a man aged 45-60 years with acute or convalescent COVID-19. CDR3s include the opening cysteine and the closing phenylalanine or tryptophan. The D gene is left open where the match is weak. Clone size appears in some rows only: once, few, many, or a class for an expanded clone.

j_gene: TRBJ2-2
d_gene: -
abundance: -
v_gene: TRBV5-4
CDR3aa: CASSLDRSGELFF
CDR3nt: TGTGCCAGCAGCTTAGACAGGTCCGGGGAGCTGTTTTTT

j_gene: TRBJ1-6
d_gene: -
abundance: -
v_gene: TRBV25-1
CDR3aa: CASRAWGDGSPLHF
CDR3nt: TGTGCCAGCAGGGCTTGGGGGGATGGGTCACCCCTCCACTTT

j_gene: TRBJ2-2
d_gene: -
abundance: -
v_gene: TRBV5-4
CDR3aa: CASSGGTPNTGELFF
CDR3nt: TGTGCCAGCAGTGGGGGGACTCCGAACACCGGGGAGCTGTTTTTT

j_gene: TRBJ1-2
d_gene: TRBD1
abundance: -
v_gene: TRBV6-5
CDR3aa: CASSSPGGTNYGYTF
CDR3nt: TGTGCCAGCAGTTCGCCAGGGGGCACGAACTATGGCTACACCTTC

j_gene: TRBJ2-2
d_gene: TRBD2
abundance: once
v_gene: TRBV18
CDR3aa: CASSPVSGGLAGELFF
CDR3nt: TGTGCCAGCTCACCGGTCAGCGGGGGACTCGCCGGGGAGCTGTTTTTT

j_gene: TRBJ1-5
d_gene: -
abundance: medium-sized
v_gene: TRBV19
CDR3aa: CASNGSPYQPQHF
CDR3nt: TGTGCCAGTAATGGCTCACCCTATCAGCCCCAGCATTTT

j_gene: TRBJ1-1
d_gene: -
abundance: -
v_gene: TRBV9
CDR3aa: CASSVVQGTNTEAFF
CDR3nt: TGTGCCAGCAGCGTAGTTCAGGGGACGAACACTGAAGCTTTCTTT

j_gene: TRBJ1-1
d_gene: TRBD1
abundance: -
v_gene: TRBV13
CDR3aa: CASSSSGQGSTEAFF
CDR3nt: TGTGCCAGCAGCAGCTCGGGACAGGGTTCTACTGAAGCTTTCTTT

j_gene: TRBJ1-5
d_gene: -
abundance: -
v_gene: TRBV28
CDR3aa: CASSGITPVQRAGWPQHF
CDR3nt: TGTGCCAGCAGTGGAATTACCCCCGTTCAGCGGGCGGGGTGGCCCCAGCATTTT

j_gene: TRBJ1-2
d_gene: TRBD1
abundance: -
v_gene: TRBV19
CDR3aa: CASSRTLQGSSGYTF
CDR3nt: TGTGCCAGTAGTCGTACACTACAGGGGTCCTCTGGCTACACCTTC

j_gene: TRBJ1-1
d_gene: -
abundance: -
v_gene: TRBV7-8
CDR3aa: CASSLRTRLGDTEAFF
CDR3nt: TGTGCCAGCAGCTTAAGGACACGGTTAGGAGACACTGAAGCTTTCTTT

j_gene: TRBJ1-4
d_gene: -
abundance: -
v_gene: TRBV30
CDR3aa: CAWSPDSALNEKLFF
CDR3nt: TGTGCCTGGAGTCCCGACAGCGCCCTTAATGAAAAACTGTTTTTT

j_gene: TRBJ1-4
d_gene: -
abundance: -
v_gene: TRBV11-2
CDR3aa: CASSLLSNEKLFF
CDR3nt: TGTGCCAGCAGCTTACTCTCCAATGAAAAACTGTTTTTT

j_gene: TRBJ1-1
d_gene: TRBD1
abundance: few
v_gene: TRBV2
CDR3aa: CASNGQGGSEAFF
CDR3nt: TGTGCCAGCAACGGACAGGGCGGTTCTGAAGCTTTCTTT

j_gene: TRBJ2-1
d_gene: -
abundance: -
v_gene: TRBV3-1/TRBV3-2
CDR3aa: CASSRTSNEQFF
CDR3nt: TGTGCCAGCAGCCGAACTAGCAATGAGCAGTTCTTC

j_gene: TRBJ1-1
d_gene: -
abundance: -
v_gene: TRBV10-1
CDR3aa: CASSGGNTEAFF
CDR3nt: TGCGCCAGCAGCGGGGGGAACACTGAAGCTTTCTTT

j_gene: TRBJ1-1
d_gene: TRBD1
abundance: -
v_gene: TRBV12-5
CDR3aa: CASGLVTGTGDLSTEAFF
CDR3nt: TGTGCTAGTGGTTTGGTAACCGGGACAGGGGACTTGAGCACTGAAGCTTTCTTT

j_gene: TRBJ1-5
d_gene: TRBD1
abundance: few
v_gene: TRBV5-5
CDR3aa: CASSDRGGNQPQHF
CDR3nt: TGTGCCAGCAGCGACAGGGGAGGGAATCAGCCCCAGCATTTT

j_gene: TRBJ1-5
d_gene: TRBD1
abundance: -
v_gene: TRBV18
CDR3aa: CASSAGQGGQPQHF
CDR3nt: TGTGCCAGCTCAGCGGGACAGGGGGGGCAGCCCCAGCATTTT

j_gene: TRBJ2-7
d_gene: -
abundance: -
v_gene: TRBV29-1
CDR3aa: CSVEVGAHEQYF
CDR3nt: TGCAGCGTTGAGGTGGGCGCCCACGAGCAGTACTTC

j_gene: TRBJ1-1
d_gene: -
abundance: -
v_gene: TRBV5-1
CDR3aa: CASSRGGGNTEAFF
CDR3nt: TGCGCCAGCAGCAGGGGAGGGGGAAACACTGAAGCTTTCTTT

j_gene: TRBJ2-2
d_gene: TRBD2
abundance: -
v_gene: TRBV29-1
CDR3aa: CSAPGLANTGELFF
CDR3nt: TGCAGCGCACCGGGACTAGCGAACACCGGGGAGCTGTTTTTT

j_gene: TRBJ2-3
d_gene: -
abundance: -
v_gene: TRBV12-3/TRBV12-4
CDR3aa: CASSQFTDTQYF
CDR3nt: TGTGCCAGCAGCCAGTTCACAGATACGCAGTATTTT

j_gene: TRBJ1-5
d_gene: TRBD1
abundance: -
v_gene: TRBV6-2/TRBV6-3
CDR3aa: CASSYSDRDGQPQHF
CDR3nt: TGTGCCAGCAGTTACTCCGACAGGGACGGTCAGCCCCAGCATTTT